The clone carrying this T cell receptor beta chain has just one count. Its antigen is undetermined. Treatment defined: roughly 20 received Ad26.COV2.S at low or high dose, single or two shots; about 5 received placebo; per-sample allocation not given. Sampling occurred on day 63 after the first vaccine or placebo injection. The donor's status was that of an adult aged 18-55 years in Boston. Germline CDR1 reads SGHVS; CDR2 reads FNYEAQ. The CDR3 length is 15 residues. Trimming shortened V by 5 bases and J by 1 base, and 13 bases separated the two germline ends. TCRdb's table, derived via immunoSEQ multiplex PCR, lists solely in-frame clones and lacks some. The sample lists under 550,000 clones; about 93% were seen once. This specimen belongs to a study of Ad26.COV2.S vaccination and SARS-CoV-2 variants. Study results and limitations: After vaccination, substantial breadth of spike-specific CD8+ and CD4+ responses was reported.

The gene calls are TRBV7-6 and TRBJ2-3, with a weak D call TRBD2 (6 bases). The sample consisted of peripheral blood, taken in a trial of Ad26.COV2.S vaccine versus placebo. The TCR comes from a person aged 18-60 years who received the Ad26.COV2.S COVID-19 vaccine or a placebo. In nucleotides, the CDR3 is TGTGCCAGCAGCCCCGCGGCTAGCGGCACAGATACGCAGTATTTT. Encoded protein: CASSPAASGTDTQYF.